This T cell receptor (beta chain) was sequenced for a study of CD8+ T cells in alopecia areata. The V gene end was trimmed by 1 base and the J gene end by 5 bases; junction bases not matched to a gene: 7. This CDR3 spans 16 amino acids. Germline loops: CDR1 MNHEY, CDR2 SVGAGI. Treatment described: oral pan-JAK inhibitor, 5-10 mg twice daily. Alopecia areata patients gave lesional scalp punch biopsies and peripheral blood samples. Extraction of RNA preceded its reverse transcription into cDNA, which served as the sequencing template. TCRdb's copy holds only in-frame clones and misses some; the assay was immunoSEQ multiplex PCR. The top ten hold 0.8% to 1% of the sample, which has hundreds of thousands of clones, 50% to 75% seen once.

The chain recombines TRBV6-5 with TRBJ2-5; 10 bases align to TRBD2. The sample was CD4+ T cells sorted from blood, taken at approximately week 52, from a patient treated with tofacitinib. This receptor was identified in a human donor with alopecia areata. The CDR3 region has the DNA TGTGCCAGCAGTTACTTAGCTAGCGGGGGCCGCGAGACCCAGTACTTC. This translates into CASSYLASGGRETQYF.